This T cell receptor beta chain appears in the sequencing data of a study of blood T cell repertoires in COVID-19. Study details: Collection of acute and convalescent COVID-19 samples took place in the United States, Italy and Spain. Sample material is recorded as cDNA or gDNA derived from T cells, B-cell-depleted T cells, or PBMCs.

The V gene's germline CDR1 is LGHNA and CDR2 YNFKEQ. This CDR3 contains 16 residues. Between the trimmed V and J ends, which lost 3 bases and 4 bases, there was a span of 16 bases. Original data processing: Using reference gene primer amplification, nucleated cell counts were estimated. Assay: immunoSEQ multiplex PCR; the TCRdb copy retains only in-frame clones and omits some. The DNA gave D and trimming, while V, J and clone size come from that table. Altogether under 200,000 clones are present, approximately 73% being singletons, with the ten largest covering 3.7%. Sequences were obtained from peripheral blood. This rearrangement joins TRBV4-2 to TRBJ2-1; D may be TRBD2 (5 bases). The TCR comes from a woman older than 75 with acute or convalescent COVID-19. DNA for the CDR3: TGTGCCAGCAGCCATGCCGGGAAGGCGACATACAATGAGCAGTTCTTC. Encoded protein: CASSHAGKATYNEQFF.